The subject of this entry is one T cell receptor beta chain. No antigen is known for it. No base qualities exist here, and no much larger clone lies one base off it. The immunoSEQ Assay, a bias-controlled multiplex PCR, was used to amplify TCRbeta CDR3 regions from genomic DNA. Per the source publication's procedure: Nucleated cell counts per sample were estimated from amplification of reference gene primers within the assay. Sequence reads were collapsed and filtered to measure the absolute abundance of every unique TCRbeta CDR3 rearrangement. Productive Simpson clonality was computed per sample as the square root of Simpson's diversity index over productive rearrangements. TCRdb retrieved this table from immuneACCESS and kept in-frame rearrangements only. Not all clones are present; in checked studies, unresolved V genes account for under half, and no reason is known for the remainder. V and J calls plus clone size are reproduced from that table; the DNA served to infer D and trimming. The sample table shows about 290,000 clones, and approximately 80% are seen once. 4% to 5% of the sample is held by the ten biggest clonotypes.

The data were taken from a study of blood T cell repertoires in COVID-19 (TCRdb year 2020). Notes on the research overall: The collaborator samples originated in the United States, Italy and Spain and spanned the acute and convalescent phases of COVID-19. The repertoires were made available in a free public database intended to serve as a resource for research on the immune response to SARS-CoV-2. The sample metadata nearly always contained a de-identified subject ID, COVID-19 status, age in years and sex. Samples were obtained from the ongoing ImmuneRACE study (first 160 participants) and from over a thousand subjects provided by 6 global collaborators. The material from the prospective study consisted of cDNA or gDNA derived from T cells, B-cell-depleted T cells, or PBMCs. Where HLA class I and class II types were available, the types were taken from metadata supplied by the sample provider, not from assay-based typing. The dataset comprised deeply sampled blood TCRbeta repertoires from subjects exposed to, actively infected with, or recovered from COVID-19.

The CDR3, cysteine through phenylalanine, is 13 amino acids long. The only DNA kept is the CDR3, 39 bases in frame from the first base. CDR1 SGHRS and CDR2 YFSETQ were looked up in the germline V gene. The junction carries 13 bases between V and J, which are trimmed by 7 bases and 3 bases respectively. The full study reports these points: The amount of clinical and demographic metadata varied by source and participant and was provided uncurated.

Whole blood was collected in K2EDTA tubes by collaborating institutions according to the institutions' own protocols. For TCRbeta analysis, collaborators shipped samples as frozen whole blood, isolated PBMCs, or DNA extracted from either of those sample types. Sequenced: peripheral blood. The chain joins TRBV5-1 to TRBJ1-1; the D segment cannot be called with confidence. This clonotype was obtained from a woman aged 45-65 years with active or convalescent COVID-19. Here is the DNA: TGCGCCAGCCAGGTCGCAGGTGACACTGAAGCTTTCTTT. Its amino acids are CASQVAGDTEAFF. The CDR3 plus the reference TRBV5-1 and TRBJ1-1 genes for the other parts give the full variable domain: KAGVTQTPRYLIKTRGQQVTLSCSPISGHRSVSWYQQTPGQGLQFLFEYFSETQRNKGNFPGRFSGRQFSNSRSEMNVSTLELGDSALYLCASQVAGDTEAFFGQGTRLTVV.